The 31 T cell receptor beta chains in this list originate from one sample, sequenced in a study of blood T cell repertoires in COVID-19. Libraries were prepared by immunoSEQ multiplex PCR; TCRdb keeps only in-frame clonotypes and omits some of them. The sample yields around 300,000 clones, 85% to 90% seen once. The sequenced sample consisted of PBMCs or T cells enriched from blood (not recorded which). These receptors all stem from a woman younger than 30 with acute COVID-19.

The CDR3 nucleotides are TGTGCCAGCAGCCCCGTCTCCGGGAGAGTCAAAAATGAGCAGTTCTTC. This codes for CASSPVSGRVKNEQFF. This chain connects TRBV11-2 to TRBJ2-1, with a tentative D call TRBD2 (6 bases). The CDR3 loop spans 16 amino acids. Trimming left V 5 bases short and J 7 bases short, with 21 bases between. Germline loops: CDR1 SGHAT, CDR2 FQNNGV.

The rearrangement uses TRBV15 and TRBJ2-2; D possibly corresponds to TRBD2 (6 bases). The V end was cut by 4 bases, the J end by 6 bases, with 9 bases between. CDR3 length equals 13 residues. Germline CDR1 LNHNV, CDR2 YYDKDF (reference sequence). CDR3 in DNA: TGTGCCACCAGCACAGGACTATCCGGGGAGCTGTTTTTT. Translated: CATSTGLSGELFF.

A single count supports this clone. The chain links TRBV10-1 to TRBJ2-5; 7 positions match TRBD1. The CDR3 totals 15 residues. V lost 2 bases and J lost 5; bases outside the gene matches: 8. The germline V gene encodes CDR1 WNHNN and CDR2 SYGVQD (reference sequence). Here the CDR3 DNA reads TGCGCCAGCAGTGAGACACAAGAGGGGGCTGAGACCCAGTACTTC. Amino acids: CASSETQEGAETQYF.

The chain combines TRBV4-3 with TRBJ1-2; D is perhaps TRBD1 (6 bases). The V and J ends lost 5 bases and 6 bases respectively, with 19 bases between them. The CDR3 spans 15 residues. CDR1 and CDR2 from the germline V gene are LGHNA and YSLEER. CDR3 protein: CASSERRDKTDGYTF. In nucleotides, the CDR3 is TGCGCCAGCAGCGAAAGACGGGACAAAACTGATGGCTACACCTTC.

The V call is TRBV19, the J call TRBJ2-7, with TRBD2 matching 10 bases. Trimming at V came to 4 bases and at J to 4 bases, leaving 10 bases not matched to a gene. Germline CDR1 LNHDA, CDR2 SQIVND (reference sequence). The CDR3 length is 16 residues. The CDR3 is CASSTYRASGSYEQYF. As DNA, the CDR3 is TGTGCCAGTAGTACTTACAGGGCTAGCGGGAGTTACGAGCAGTACTTC.

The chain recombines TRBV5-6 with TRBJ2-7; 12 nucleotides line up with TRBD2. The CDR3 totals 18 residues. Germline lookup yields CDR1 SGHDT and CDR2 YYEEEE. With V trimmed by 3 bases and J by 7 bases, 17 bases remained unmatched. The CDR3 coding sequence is TGTGCCAGCAGCTCCCCGATATCACTAGCGGGAGGCCGAGGGGAGCAGTACTTC. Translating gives CASSSPISLAGGRGEQYF.

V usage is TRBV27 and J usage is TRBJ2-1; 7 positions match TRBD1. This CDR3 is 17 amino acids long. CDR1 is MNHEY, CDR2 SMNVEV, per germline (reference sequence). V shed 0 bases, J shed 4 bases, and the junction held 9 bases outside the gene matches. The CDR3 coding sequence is TGTGCCAGCAGTTTATCCCCGTTCGACAGGGCATACAATGAGCAGTTCTTC. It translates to CASSLSPFDRAYNEQFF.

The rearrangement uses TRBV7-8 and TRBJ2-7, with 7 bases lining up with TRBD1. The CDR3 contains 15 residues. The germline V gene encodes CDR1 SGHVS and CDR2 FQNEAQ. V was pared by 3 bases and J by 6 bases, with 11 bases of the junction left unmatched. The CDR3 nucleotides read TGTGCCAGCAGCTTGGGCCGACAGGGCCCCAGCGAGCAGTACTTC. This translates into CASSLGRQGPSEQYF.

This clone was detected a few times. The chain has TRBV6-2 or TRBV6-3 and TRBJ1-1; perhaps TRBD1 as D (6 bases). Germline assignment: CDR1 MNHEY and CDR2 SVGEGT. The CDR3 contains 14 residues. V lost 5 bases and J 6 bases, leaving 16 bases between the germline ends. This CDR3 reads CASSQAGGRAEAFF. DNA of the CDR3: TGTGCCAGCAGTCAGGCGGGGGGCCGGGCTGAAGCTTTCTTT.

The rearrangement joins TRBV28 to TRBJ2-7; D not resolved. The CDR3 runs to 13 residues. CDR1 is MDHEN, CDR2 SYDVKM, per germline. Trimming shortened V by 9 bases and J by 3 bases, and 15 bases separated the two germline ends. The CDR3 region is CASGRESFYEQYF. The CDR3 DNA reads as TGTGCCAGTGGGCGCGAGTCATTCTACGAGCAGTACTTC.

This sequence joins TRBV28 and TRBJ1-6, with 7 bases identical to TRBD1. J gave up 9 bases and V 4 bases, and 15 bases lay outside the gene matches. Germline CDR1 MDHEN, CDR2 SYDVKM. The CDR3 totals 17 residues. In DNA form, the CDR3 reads TGTGCCAGCAGTTCCCTCCGGCTTGACAGGGATGGTTCACCCCTCCACTTT. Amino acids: CASSSLRLDRDGSPLHF. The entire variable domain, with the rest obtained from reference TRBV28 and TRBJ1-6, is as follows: DVKVTQSSRYLVKRTGEKVFLECVQDMDHENMFWYRQDPGLGLRLIYFSYDVKMKEKGDIPEGYSVSREKKERFSLILESASTNQTSMYLCASSSLRLDRDGSPLHFGNGTRLTVT.

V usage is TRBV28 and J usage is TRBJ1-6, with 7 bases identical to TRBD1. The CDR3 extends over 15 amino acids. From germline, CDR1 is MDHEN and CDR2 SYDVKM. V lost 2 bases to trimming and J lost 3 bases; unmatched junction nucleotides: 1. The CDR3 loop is CASSLHRGYNSPLHF. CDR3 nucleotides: TGTGCCAGCAGTTTACACAGGGGCTATAATTCACCCCTCCACTTT.

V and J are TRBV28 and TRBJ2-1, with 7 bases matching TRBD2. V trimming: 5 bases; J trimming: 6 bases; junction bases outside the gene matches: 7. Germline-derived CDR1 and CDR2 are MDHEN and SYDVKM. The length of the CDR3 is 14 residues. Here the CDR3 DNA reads TGTGCCAGCAGTGTTTCGGGCGGGAGCAATGAGCAGTTCTTC. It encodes CASSVSGGSNEQFF.

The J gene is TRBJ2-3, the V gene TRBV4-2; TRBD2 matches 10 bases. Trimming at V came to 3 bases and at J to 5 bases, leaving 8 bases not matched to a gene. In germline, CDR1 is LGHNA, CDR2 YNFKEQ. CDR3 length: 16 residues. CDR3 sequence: CASSQGLAGAGDTQYF. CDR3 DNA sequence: TGTGCCAGCAGCCAGGGGCTAGCGGGAGCGGGAGATACGCAGTATTTT.

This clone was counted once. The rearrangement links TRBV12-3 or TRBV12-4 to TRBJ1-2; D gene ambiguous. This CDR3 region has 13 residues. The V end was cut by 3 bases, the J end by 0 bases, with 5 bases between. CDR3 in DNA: TGTGCCAGCAGTTTCGGGTCTAACTATGGCTACACCTTC. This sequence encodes CASSFGSNYGYTF.

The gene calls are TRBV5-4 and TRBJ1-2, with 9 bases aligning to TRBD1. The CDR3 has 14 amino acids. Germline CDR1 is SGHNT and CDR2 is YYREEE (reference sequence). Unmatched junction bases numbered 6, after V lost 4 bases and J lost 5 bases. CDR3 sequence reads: CASSTLQGAYGYTF. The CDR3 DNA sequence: TGTGCCAGCAGCACCCTACAGGGGGCTTATGGCTACACCTTC.

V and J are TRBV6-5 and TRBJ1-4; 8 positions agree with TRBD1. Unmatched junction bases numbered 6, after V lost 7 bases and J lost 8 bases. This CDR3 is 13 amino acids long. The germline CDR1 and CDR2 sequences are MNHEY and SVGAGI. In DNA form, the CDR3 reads TGTGCCAGCAACCAGGGGGCTGGGGAAAAACTGTTTTTT. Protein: CASNQGAGEKLFF.

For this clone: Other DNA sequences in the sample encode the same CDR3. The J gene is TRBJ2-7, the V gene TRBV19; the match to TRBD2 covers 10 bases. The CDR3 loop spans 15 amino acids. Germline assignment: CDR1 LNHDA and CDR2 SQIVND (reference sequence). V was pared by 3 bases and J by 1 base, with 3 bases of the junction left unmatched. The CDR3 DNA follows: TGTGCCAGTAGTATTACGACTAGCGGGTCCTACGAGCAGTACTTC. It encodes CASSITTSGSYEQYF.

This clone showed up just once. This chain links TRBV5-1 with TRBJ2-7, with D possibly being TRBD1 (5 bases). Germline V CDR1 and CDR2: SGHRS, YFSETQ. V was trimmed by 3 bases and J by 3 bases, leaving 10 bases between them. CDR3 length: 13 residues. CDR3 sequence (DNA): TGCGCCAGCAGCTCGCTGCAGGGCTACGAGCAGTACTTC. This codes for CASSSLQGYEQYF.

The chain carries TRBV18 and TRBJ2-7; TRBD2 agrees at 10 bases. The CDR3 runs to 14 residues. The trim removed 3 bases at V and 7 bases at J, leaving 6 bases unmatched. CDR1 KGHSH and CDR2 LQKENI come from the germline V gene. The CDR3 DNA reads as TGTGCCAGCTCACCGGCTAGCGGGAGTTTTGAGCAGTACTTC. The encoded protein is CASSPASGSFEQYF.

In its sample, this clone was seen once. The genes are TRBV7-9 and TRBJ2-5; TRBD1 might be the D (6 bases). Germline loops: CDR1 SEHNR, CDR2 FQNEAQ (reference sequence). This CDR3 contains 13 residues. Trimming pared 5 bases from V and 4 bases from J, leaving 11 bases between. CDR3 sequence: CASSPQGGETQYF. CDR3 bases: TGTGCCAGCAGCCCACAGGGTGGAGAGACCCAGTACTTC.

The CDR3 DNA is TGTGCCAGCAGTTCCAGCGGGAGCGACACCGGGGAGCTGTTTTTT. This encodes CASSSSGSDTGELFF. The chain joins TRBV28 to TRBJ2-2, with 8 bases aligning to TRBD2. Per the germline V gene, CDR1 is MDHEN and CDR2 is SYDVKM. The V and J ends lost 4 bases and 3 bases, in that order; junction bases with no gene match: 4. The CDR3 is made up of 15 amino acids.

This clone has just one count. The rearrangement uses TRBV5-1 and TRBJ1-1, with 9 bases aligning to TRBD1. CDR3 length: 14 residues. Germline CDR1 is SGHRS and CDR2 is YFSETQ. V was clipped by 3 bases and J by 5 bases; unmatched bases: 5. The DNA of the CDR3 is TGCGCCAGCAGCTCCGGACAGGGGTTGACTGAAGCTTTCTTT. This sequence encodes CASSSGQGLTEAFF.

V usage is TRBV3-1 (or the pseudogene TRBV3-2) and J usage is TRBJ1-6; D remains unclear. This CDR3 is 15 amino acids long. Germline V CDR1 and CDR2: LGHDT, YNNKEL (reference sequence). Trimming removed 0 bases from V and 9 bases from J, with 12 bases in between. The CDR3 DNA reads TGTGCCAGCAGCCAAGATCAGGTTATAGGTTCACCCCTCCACTTT. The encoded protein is CASSQDQVIGSPLHF.

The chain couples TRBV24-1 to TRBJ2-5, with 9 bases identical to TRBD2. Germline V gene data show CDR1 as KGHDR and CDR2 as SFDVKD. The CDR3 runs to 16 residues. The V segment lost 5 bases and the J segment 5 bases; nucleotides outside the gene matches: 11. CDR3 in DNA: TGTGCCACCAGTGTTAAGGTAGCGGGAGAATTCGAGACCCAGTACTTC. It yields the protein CATSVKVAGEFETQYF.

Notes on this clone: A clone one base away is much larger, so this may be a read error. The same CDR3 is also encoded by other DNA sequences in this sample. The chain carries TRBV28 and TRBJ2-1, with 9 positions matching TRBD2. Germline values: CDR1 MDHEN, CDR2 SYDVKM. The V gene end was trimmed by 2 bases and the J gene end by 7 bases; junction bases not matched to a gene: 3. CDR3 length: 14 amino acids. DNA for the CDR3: TGTGCCAGCAGTTTAGCGGGAGGGGATAATGAGCAGTTCTTC. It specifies CASSLAGGDNEQFF.

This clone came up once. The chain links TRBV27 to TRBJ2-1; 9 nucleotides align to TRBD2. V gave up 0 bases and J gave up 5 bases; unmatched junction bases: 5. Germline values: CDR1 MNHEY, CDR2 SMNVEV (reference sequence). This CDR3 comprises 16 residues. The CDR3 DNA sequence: TGTGCCAGCAGTTTATCGCTAGCGGGATCTAACAATGAGCAGTTCTTC. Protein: CASSLSLAGSNNEQFF.

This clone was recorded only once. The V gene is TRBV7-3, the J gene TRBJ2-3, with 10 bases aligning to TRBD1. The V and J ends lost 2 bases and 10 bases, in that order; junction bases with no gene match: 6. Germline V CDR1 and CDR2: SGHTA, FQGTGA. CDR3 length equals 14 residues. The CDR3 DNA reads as TGTGCCAGCAGCTTACAACCGACAGGGGGCTCGCAGTATTTT. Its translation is CASSLQPTGGSQYF.

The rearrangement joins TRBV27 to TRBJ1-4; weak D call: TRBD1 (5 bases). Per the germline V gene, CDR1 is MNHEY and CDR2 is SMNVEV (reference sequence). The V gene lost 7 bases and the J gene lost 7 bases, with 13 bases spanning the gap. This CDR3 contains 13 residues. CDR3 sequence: CASKGAGSEKLFF. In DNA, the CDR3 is TGTGCCAGCAAAGGGGCGGGGAGTGAAAAACTGTTTTTT.

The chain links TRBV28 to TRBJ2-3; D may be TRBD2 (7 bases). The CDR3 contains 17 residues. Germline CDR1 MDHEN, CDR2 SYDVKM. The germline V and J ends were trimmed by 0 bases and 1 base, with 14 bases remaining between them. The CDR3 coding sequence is TGTGCCAGCAGTTTATGGGGGGCAAGCGGGGGCACAGATACGCAGTATTTT. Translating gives CASSLWGASGGTDTQYF.

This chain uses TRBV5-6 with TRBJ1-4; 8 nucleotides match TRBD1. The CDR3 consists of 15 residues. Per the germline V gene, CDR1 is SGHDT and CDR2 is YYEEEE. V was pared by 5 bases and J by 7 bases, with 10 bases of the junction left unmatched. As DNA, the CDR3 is TGTGCCAGCAGGAAAACCAGGGGGCTGGGTGAAAAACTGTTTTTT. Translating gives CASRKTRGLGEKLFF. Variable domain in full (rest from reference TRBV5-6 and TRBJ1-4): DAGVTQSPTHLIKTRGQQVTLRCSPKSGHDTVSWYQQALGQGPQFIFQYYEEEERQRGNFPDRFSGHQFPNYSSELNVNALLLGDSALYLCASRKTRGLGEKLFFGSGTQLSVL.